Below, 17 T cell receptor beta chains from the same sample are listed, as sequenced in a study of regulatory T cells in long-lasting Graves disease (dated by TCRdb to about 2021). In the paper's terms, the time point label means: newly diagnosed GD, antithyroid drugs for less than 3 months. For both TCR sequencing and RNA sequencing, RNA was extracted from PBMCs in TRIzol. Library preparation was by multiplex PCR. The instrument was an Illumina HiSeq 4000. iRepertoire HTBI primers and Arm-PCR amplification of CDR3 regions were used to construct TCR beta libraries. TCRdb ran its own pipeline on the public reads, namely fastp trimming at Q25 and MiXCR clone calling, and kept in-frame beta chains. CDR3 protein duplicates are merged, each entry listing the most common genes and DNA. The sample table shows 550,000 to 700,000 distinct CDR3 sequences, and about 16% are seen once. Approximately 12% of the sample rests with the top ten.

These data also featured in a second study, about T cells in Graves' hyperthyroidism and ophthalmopathy.

The sequencing here drew on peripheral blood mononuclear cells (PBMCs), taken at new diagnosis, from a patient treated with antithyroid drugs. Receptors were obtained from a man between 18 and 29 years old with Graves disease. Donor details come from another sample of the same person, matched by shared clones.

This clonotype was recorded at least ten times. The chain has TRBV5-1 and TRBJ1-1; D possibly corresponds to TRBD1 (6 bases). Trimming left V 0 bases short and J 0 bases short, with 12 bases between. CDR1 is SGHRS, CDR2 YFSETQ, per germline. This CDR3 has 16 amino acids. CDR3 sequence: CASSLDRVRLNTEAFF. The CDR3 nucleotides read TGCGCCAGCAGCTTGGACAGGGTCCGATTGAACACTGAAGCTTTCTTT.

In this sample, this clonotype turned up a few times. The chain uses TRBV10-3 and TRBJ2-7, with 9 bases fitting TRBD1. The CDR3 length is 14 residues. V was pared by 6 bases and J by 11 bases, with 14 bases of the junction left unmatched. Germline assignment: CDR1 ENHRY and CDR2 SYGVKD. The CDR3 nucleotides are TGTGCCATCAGCGACCGGGACAGGGCCACCCTTGAGTACTTC. Translated, it gives CAISDRDRATLEYF.

This clonotype was counted at least ten times. This chain connects TRBV2 to TRBJ2-5; D remains ambiguous. CDR3 length: 11 amino acids. Per the germline V gene, CDR1 is SNHLY and CDR2 is FYNNEI. V shed 4 bases and J shed 1 base, with 1 base lying between them. The CDR3 sequence is CASSVQETQYF. The CDR3, as DNA: TGTGCCAGCAGTGTCCAAGAGACCCAGTACTTC.

The sample holds a few counts of this clonotype. The J gene is TRBJ2-1, the V gene TRBV7-3, with a tentative D call TRBD2 (5 bases). The length of the CDR3 is 14 residues. Germline assignment: CDR1 SGHTA and CDR2 FQGTGA. V gave up 1 base and J gave up 8 bases, with 12 bases separating them. The CDR3 is CASSLSGRGYEQFF. The DNA of the CDR3 is TGTGCCAGCAGCTTAAGTGGTAGAGGGTATGAGCAGTTCTTC.

This clonotype was observed at least ten times. The V and J genes are TRBV7-9 and TRBJ2-1; 9 nucleotides agree with TRBD2. The CDR3 runs to 14 residues. CDR1 is SEHNR, CDR2 FQNEAQ, per germline (reference sequence). Trimming removed 5 bases from V and 6 bases from J; junction bases left unmatched: 5. This CDR3 reads CASSTTSGRNEQFF. The CDR3 DNA reads as TGTGCCAGCAGCACGACTAGCGGTCGCAATGAGCAGTTCTTC.

This clonotype has at least ten counts. This chain uses TRBV7-9 with TRBJ1-1; maybe TRBD1 (6 bases). Trimming removed 5 bases from V and 6 bases from J, with 10 bases in between. Germline-derived CDR1 and CDR2 are SEHNR and FQNEAQ (reference sequence). The CDR3 is 12 residues long. For the CDR3, the DNA is TGTGCCAGCAGCAAGGGGGGGTCTGAAGCTTTCTTT. It is translated as CASSKGGSEAFF.

This clonotype has only one observation. The CDR3 here is CASSVSPGKGTEAFF. The CDR3, as DNA: TGTGCCAGCAGCGTATCACCGGGGAAGGGCACTGAAGCTTTCTTT. This chain connects TRBV9 to TRBJ1-1, with no clear D. The V and J ends lost 1 base and 4 bases respectively, with 14 bases between them. The CDR3 totals 15 residues. Germline lookup yields CDR1 SGDLS and CDR2 YYNGEE.

This clonotype was detected many times. This chain joins TRBV10-3 and TRBJ1-2, with D uncertain. The CDR3 sequence is 15 residues long. Trimming shortened V by 0 bases and J by 2 bases, and 10 bases separated the two germline ends. Germline V gene lookup returns CDR1 ENHRY and CDR2 SYGVKD. As DNA, the CDR3 is TGTGCCATCAGTGAGTCGACGTCGGTGAACTATGGCTACACCTTC. Translated, it gives CAISESTSVNYGYTF.

This clonotype was observed many times. The chain is built from TRBV20-1 and TRBJ2-7, with 14 nucleotides matching TRBD2. Germline V gives CDR1 DFQATT, CDR2 SNEGSKA (reference sequence). Trimming took 0 bases from V and 7 from J; bases not matched to a gene: 5. This CDR3 is built from 15 residues. CDR3 loop: CSARDGTSGSGEQYF. In DNA, the CDR3 is TGCAGTGCTAGAGATGGGACTAGCGGGAGCGGGGAGCAGTACTTC.

CDR3 bases: TGTGCCAGCAGCTTAGGGGTAGGGTCCGACAATGAGCAGTTCTTC. It yields the protein CASSLGVGSDNEQFF. The chain is built from TRBV7-2 and TRBJ2-1; D is unclear. The CDR3 covers 15 residues. V dropped 1 base and J dropped 5 bases, with 12 bases sitting between them. CDR1 and CDR2 from the germline V gene are SGHTA and FQGNSA.

The V gene is TRBV6-8, the J gene TRBJ2-7; D ambiguous. Germline lookup yields CDR1 MNHGY and CDR2 SAAAGT. Trimming pared 5 bases from V and 3 bases from J, leaving 8 bases between. CDR3 length: 12 amino acids. CDR3: CASSDAFYEQYF. In DNA form, the CDR3 reads TGTGCCAGCAGTGATGCCTTCTACGAGCAGTACTTC.

Of note for this clonotype: At one of its ends the junction is not consistent with the germline gene, which may arise from a read error. V and J are TRBV5-1 and TRBJ1-4; D remains unclear. The CDR3 consists of 14 residues. The germline V gene encodes CDR1 SGHRS and CDR2 YFSETQ. The CDR3 DNA reads TGCGCCAGCAGCCCTGGCGGGCTTCGGGAAAAACTGTCTTTT. As protein: CASSPGGLREKLSF.

In this sample, this clonotype turned up a few times. The chain couples TRBV7-2 to TRBJ1-5; D is unclear. CDR3 length: 12 amino acids. Trimming removed 4 bases from V and 8 bases from J, with 9 bases in between. CDR1 is SGHTA and CDR2 is FQGNSA in the germline V gene. CDR3 in amino acids: CASSSLREPQHF. CDR3 nucleotide sequence: TGTGCCAGCAGCTCGTTAAGGGAGCCCCAGCATTTT. Supplemented by reference TRBV7-2 and TRBJ1-5, the full variable domain reads GAGVSQSPSNKVTEKGKDVELRCDPISGHTALYWYRQSLGQGLEFLIYFQGNSAPDKSGLPSDRFSAERTGGSVSTLTIQRTQQEDSAVYLCASSSLREPQHFGDGTRLSIL.

In its sample, this clonotype was seen a few times. V and J are TRBV12-3 or TRBV12-4 and TRBJ2-4, with 9 bases identical to TRBD1. V dropped 5 bases and J dropped 0; count of bases not matched to a gene: 5. The CDR3 runs 16 residues. CDR3 amino acids: CASSPGDRVAKNIQYF. The CDR3, as DNA: TGTGCCAGCAGTCCGGGGGACAGGGTAGCCAAAAACATTCAGTACTTC.

This clonotype was seen more than once but under ten times. CDR3 residues: CASSDQAGSTDTQYF. The CDR3 DNA reads as TGTGCCAGCAGCGATCAAGCGGGGAGCACAGATACGCAGTATTTT. The chain recombines TRBV9 with TRBJ2-3; 7 nucleotides agree with TRBD2. V trimming: 3 bases; J trimming: 0 bases; junction bases outside the gene matches: 4. Germline V gene sequence: CDR1 SGDLS, CDR2 YYNGEE. The CDR3 runs 15 residues. Drawing the rest from reference TRBV9 and TRBJ2-3, the complete variable domain is DSGVTQTPKHLITATGQRVTLRCSPRSGDLSVYWYQQSLDQGLQFLIQYYNGEERAKGNILERFSAQQFPDLHSELNLSSLELGDSALYFCASSDQAGSTDTQYFGPGTRLTVL.

This clonotype was seen only a few times. The chain uses TRBV18 and TRBJ1-4; TRBD1 matches at 10 bases. The CDR3 sequence is 18 residues long. Germline assignment: CDR1 KGHSH and CDR2 LQKENI. V dropped 0 bases and J dropped 4; count of bases not matched to a gene: 8. The CDR3, as DNA: TGTGCCAGCTCACCACCCACCGGGACAGGGGCCATTAATGAAAAACTGTTTTTT. This sequence encodes CASSPPTGTGAINEKLFF.

CDR3 residues: CASSGPHGLAGGHYEQYF. DNA of the CDR3: TGTGCCAGCAGTGGGCCCCATGGACTAGCGGGAGGGCACTACGAGCAGTACTTC. The genes are TRBV6-1 and TRBJ2-7; 15 bases are shared with TRBD2. Looked up from germline, CDR1 is MNHNS and CDR2 is SASEGT. V was clipped by 4 bases and J by 3 bases; unmatched bases: 10. There are 18 residues in the CDR3.